This entry concerns a single T cell receptor (beta chain). The antigen this receptor binds is unknown. Base-call qualities are not available, and no considerably larger clone is one nucleotide away. Libraries were prepared through RT-PCR. The instrument given in TCRdb is Illumina HiSeq 2500. TCRdb reprocessed the public reads (quality trimming at Q25 with fastp, clone calling with MiXCR) and kept in-frame beta chains. Rows with a matching CDR3 protein are joined into one entry that keeps the most common DNA and genes. Recorded for this sample are approximately 300,000 distinct CDR3 sequences; over 20% of them occurred a single time. Approximately 10% of the sample belongs to the ten largest clones. The data derive from a study of response to subunit inactivated influenza vaccine (dated by TCRdb to between 2018 and 2020). For the wider study: The study used deep quantitative T cell receptor repertoire profiling to track responses to a trivalent subunit inactivated influenza vaccine. General findings and caveats noted by the study authors: The authors suggested that each seasonal influenza vaccination may recruit only a limited number of new T cells.

Between the V and J ends, shortened by 4 bases and 6 bases respectively, the junction contains 13 bases. From the germline V gene, CDR1 is SQVTM and CDR2 is ANQGSEA. Including the terminal cysteine and phenylalanine, the CDR3 comprises 13 residues. The DNA shown is the 39-base CDR3, in frame from base 1. Here the sequenced sample was PBMCs from blood, taken approximately 20 months after vaccination. The clonotype was recovered from a man between 50 and 75 years old who received an inactivated influenza vaccine. Donor details come from another sample of the same person, matched by shared clones. The sequence joins TRBV29-1 to TRBJ2-1, and possibly TRBD2, on 6 matching bases. The DNA sequence follows: TGCAGCGTTGCGACTAGATTGTCCAATGAGCAGTTCTTC. This encodes CSVATRLSNEQFF.